This T cell receptor (beta chain) was profiled in a study of quantifying T cell responses using KT2 cells. Study summary: cDNA was made from DNase-treated RNA using alpha and beta constant primers.

A single-stranded UMI oligo with SP2 sequence was ligated to cDNA 3' ends. The first PCR ran approximately 4 cycles with an equimolar RC1.1 and RC1.2 beta primer mix. TCRdb used MiXCR to reprocess the UMI-ligation and nested PCR reads, holding one entry per CDR3 protein. Counted here are tens of thousands of distinct CDR3 sequences, over 9% occurring once; the ten biggest clones make up 9.4%. The V and J ends lost 4 bases and 5 bases, in that order; junction bases with no gene match: 11. The length of the CDR3 is 16 residues. The V gene's germline CDR1 is LGHNA and CDR2 YNFKEQ. The clonotype originates from a human donor. The chain is built from TRBV4-2 and TRBJ2-3; 8 bases are a match to TRBD2. The sequencing input was PBMCs spiked with cells of the T cell clone KT2. Here the CDR3 DNA reads TGTGCCAGCAGCCGGGAGAGCGGGAGAAACAAAGATACGCAGTATTTT. It is translated as CASSRESGRNKDTQYF.